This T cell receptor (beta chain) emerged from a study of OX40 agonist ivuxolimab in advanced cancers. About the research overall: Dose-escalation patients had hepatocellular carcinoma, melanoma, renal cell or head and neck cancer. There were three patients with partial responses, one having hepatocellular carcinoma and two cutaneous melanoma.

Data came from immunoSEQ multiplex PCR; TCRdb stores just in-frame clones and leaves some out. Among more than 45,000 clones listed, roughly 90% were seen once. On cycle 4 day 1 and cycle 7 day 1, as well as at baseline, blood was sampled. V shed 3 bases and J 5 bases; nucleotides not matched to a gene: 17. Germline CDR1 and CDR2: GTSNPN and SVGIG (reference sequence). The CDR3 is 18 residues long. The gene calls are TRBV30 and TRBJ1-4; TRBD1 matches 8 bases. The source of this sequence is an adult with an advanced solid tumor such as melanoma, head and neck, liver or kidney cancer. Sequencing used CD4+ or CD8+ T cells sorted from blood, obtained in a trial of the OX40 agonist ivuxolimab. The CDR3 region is CAWSIGQGASGLNEKLFF. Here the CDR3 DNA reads TGTGCCTGGAGCATTGGGCAGGGGGCATCGGGCCTCAATGAAAAACTGTTTTTT.